This TCR beta chain was identified in a study of response to subunit inactivated influenza vaccine. V lost 3 bases to trimming and J lost 0 bases, with 12 bases between them. CDR3 size: 16 residues. The germline V gene has CDR1 MNHEY and CDR2 SMNVEV (reference sequence). From the RT-PCR reads, TCRdb called clonotypes with MiXCR, one entry per CDR3 protein. The sample records hundreds of thousands of distinct CDR3 sequences, 15% to 18% being singletons. Study-wide findings and caveats: Each seasonal influenza vaccination, the authors suggested, recruits few new T cells.

This clonotype was observed a few times. Its antigen is as yet unknown. Sequences were derived from PBMCs from blood, sampled about 11 days after vaccination. This receptor was identified in a man aged 45-65 years who received an inactivated influenza vaccine. This chain links TRBV27 with TRBJ2-1, with D possibly matching TRBD1 (5 bases). The CDR3 DNA reads TGTGCCAGCAGTTTCGTAGGGGTGCCCTCCTACAATGAGCAGTTCTTC. This gives the protein CASSFVGVPSYNEQFF.